These 3 T cell receptor beta chains originate from one sample sequenced in a study of T cell changes during pregnancy in multiple sclerosis. Clones were read by immunoSEQ multiplex PCR, and TCRdb kept only the in-frame ones, dropping some. The profile shows approximately 130,000 clones, 85% to 95% of them singletons. The starting material was peripheral blood, obtained before pregnancy. The receptors were sampled from a female donor with multiple sclerosis, enrolled in a pregnancy study.

This clone was seen a single time. The chain joins TRBV9 to TRBJ2-7; weak D call: TRBD1 (6 bases). Between the trimmed V and J ends, which lost 0 bases and 0 bases, there was a span of 7 bases. The CDR3 has 14 residues. Germline values: CDR1 SGDLS, CDR2 YYNGEE. The CDR3 loop is CASSVGQDSYEQYF. CDR3 coding DNA: TGTGCCAGCAGCGTAGGACAGGACTCCTACGAGCAGTACTTC.

The gene calls are TRBV19 and TRBJ2-1; 12 nucleotides line up with TRBD1. Germline V CDR1 and CDR2: LNHDA, SQIVND (reference sequence). There are 15 residues in the CDR3. The V and J ends lost 3 bases and 7 bases, in that order; junction bases with no gene match: 4. In DNA form, the CDR3 reads TGTGCCAGTAGTATGGGACAGGGGGCTTGGAATGAGCAGTTCTTC. Its protein is CASSMGQGAWNEQFF.

V is TRBV11-2 and J is TRBJ1-1; D call uncertain. Germline V gene lookup returns CDR1 SGHAT and CDR2 FQNNGV. V lost 2 bases, J lost 11 bases, and 15 bases lay in between. This CDR3 is built from 13 residues. The CDR3 loop is CASSLRGNTPAFF. CDR3 DNA sequence: TGTGCCAGCAGCTTAAGAGGTAACACACCCGCTTTCTTT. Full variable domain (rest looked up from reference TRBV11-2 and TRBJ1-1): EAGVAQSPRYKIIEKRQSVAFWCNPISGHATLYWYQQILGQGPKLLIQFQNNGVVDDSQLPKDRFSAERLKGVDSTLKIQPAKLEDSAVYLCASSLRGNTPAFFGQGTRLTVV.